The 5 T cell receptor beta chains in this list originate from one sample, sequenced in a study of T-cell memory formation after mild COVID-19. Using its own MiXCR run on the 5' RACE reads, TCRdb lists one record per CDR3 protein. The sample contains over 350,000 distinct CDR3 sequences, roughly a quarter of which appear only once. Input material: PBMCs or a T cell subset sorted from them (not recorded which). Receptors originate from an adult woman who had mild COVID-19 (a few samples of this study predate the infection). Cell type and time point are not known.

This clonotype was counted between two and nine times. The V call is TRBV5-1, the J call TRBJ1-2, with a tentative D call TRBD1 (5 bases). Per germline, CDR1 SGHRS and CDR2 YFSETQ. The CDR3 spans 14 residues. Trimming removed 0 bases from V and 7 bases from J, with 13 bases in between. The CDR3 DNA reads TGCGCCAGCAGCTTGGCCGACACAGGCGCTGGCTACACCTTC. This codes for CASSLADTGAGYTF.

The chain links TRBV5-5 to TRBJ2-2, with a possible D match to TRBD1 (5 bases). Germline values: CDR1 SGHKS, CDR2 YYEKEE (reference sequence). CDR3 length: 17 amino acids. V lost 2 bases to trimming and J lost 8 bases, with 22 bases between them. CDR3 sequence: CASSLSIRGGPRGELFF. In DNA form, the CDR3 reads TGTGCCAGCAGCTTATCGATTAGGGGCGGACCCCGAGGGGAGCTGTTTTTT.

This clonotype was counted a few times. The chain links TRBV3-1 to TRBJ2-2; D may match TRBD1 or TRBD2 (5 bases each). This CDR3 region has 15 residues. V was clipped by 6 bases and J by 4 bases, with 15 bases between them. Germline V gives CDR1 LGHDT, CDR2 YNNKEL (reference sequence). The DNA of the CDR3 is TGTGCCAGCAGAACCGGGACCTCGGGCACCGGGGAGCTGTTTTTT. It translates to CASRTGTSGTGELFF. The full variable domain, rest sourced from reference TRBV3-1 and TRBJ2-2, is DTAVSQTPKYLVTQMGNDKSIKCEQNLGHDTMYWYKQDSKKFLKIMFSYNNKELIINETVPNRFSPKSPDKAHLNLHINSLELGDSAVYFCASRTGTSGTGELFFGEGSRLTVL.

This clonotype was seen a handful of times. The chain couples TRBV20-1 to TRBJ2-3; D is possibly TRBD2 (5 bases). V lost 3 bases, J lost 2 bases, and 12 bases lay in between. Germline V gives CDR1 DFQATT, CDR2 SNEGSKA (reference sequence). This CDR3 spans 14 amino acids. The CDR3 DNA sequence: TGCAGTGCTAGTAAGCGGTCTCACACAGATACGCAGTATTTT. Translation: CSASKRSHTDTQYF.

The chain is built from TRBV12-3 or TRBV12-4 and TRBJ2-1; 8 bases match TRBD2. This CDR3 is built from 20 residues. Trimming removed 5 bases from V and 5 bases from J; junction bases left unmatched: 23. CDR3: CASSPLRREDQYLINNEQFF. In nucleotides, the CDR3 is TGTGCCAGCAGTCCCCTGCGGCGGGAGGACCAGTACCTTATTAACAATGAGCAGTTCTTC.